The 29 T cell receptor beta chains in this list originate from one sample, sequenced in a study of glioma-infiltrating T cells after dendritic cell vaccination. Clones were read by immunoSEQ multiplex PCR, and TCRdb kept only the in-frame ones, dropping some. Among tens of thousands of clones listed, approximately 91% were seen once. The specimen was blood, collected before dendritic cell vaccination. These receptors came from a human donor with glioblastoma.

The rearrangement links TRBV6-1 to TRBJ1-1; weak D call: TRBD1 (5 bases). Germline V CDR1 and CDR2: MNHNS, SASEGT. V was clipped by 8 bases and J by 5 bases, with 18 bases between them. The CDR3 runs 14 residues. DNA for the CDR3: TGTGCCAGCGGGGGTGGGGAGGTAAGGACTGAAGCTTTCTTT. It encodes CASGGGEVRTEAFF.

CDR3 region: CASSHGLGGDTQYF. As DNA, the CDR3 is TGTGCCAGCAGCCATGGCCTGGGAGGGGATACGCAGTATTTT. The rearrangement uses TRBV7-9 and TRBJ2-3; 7 bases are a match to TRBD2. Germline V CDR1 and CDR2: SEHNR, FQNEAQ (reference sequence). Germline trimming cut 5 bases from V and 6 bases from J; bases unmatched to any gene: 8. CDR3 length: 14 amino acids.

V is TRBV6-1 and J is TRBJ1-1; weak D call: TRBD1 (5 bases). This CDR3 region has 12 residues. Per the germline V gene, CDR1 is MNHNS and CDR2 is SASEGT. V lost 7 bases and J lost 1, with 7 bases in between. CDR3 DNA: TGTGCCAGCAAGACAGCGAACACTGAAGCTTTCTTT. This codes for CASKTANTEAFF.

The chain is built from TRBV7-6 and TRBJ2-1; 13 nucleotides line up with TRBD2. CDR3 length equals 16 residues. CDR1 is SGHVS and CDR2 is FNYEAQ in the germline V gene. The V gene end was trimmed by 5 bases and the J gene end by 4 bases; junction bases not matched to a gene: 5. The CDR3 loop is CASSPRLAGGYNEQFF. The CDR3 coding sequence is TGTGCCAGCAGCCCCAGACTAGCGGGGGGTTACAATGAGCAGTTCTTC.

A single count supports this clone. J is TRBJ2-3 and V is TRBV7-9; 11 nucleotides agree with TRBD2. The CDR3 runs 17 residues. The junction had 7 bases not matched to a gene; V was cut back by 0 bases and J by 5 bases. The germline V gene encodes CDR1 SEHNR and CDR2 FQNEAQ (reference sequence). Here the CDR3 reads CASSLALAGGRIDTQYF. The CDR3 coding sequence is TGTGCCAGCAGCTTAGCGTTAGCGGGGGGGCGAATAGATACGCAGTATTTT.

This chain joins TRBV18 and TRBJ2-3; 7 positions match TRBD2. Trimming removed 6 bases from V and 3 bases from J; junction bases left unmatched: 9. This CDR3 contains 15 residues. Germline values: CDR1 KGHSH, CDR2 LQKENI. CDR3 bases: TGTGCCAGCTCGCCGGAGTGGCGGGGGACAGATACGCAGTATTTT. Translating gives CASSPEWRGTDTQYF.

The CDR3 is CAISGTDGNTIYF. The CDR3, as DNA: TGTGCCATCAGTGGGACAGACGGAAACACCATATATTTT. The rearrangement links TRBV10-3 to TRBJ1-3, with TRBD1 as a possible D gene (6 bases). This CDR3 comprises 13 residues. Germline CDR1 is ENHRY and CDR2 is SYGVKD. The V end lost 4 bases, the J end lost 4 bases, and 8 bases lay between the germline ends.

Details on this clone: This sample includes further DNA sequences coding for the same CDR3. V gene TRBV2 combines with J gene TRBJ2-6; D possibly corresponds to TRBD2 (7 bases). Germline CDR1 SNHLY, CDR2 FYNNEI. The CDR3 has 18 residues. CDR3 nucleotide sequence: TGTGCTAGCCAGGCGGGGGCAGGGTGGATATCTGGGGCCAACGTCCTGACTTTC. Translated: CASQAGAGWISGANVLTF.

The chain links TRBV7-9 to TRBJ2-3; D gene unclear. Trimming took 1 base from V and 0 from J, leaving 5 bases between them. The CDR3 consists of 14 residues. CDR1 and CDR2 (germline): SEHNR, FQNEAQ (reference sequence). The CDR3 region is CASSLGLSTDTQYF. CDR3 DNA sequence: TGTGCCAGCAGCTTAGGACTTAGCACAGATACGCAGTATTTT.

As to this clone: Germline and junction disagree at one end, which may indicate a read error. The identical CDR3 is also encoded by other nucleotide sequences in the sample. The J gene is TRBJ1-6, the V gene TRBV11-2, with a tentative D call TRBD1 (5 bases). Per germline, CDR1 SGHAT and CDR2 FQNNGV. The CDR3 consists of 16 residues. The CDR3 coding sequence is TGTGCCAGCAGCCTCCTCTACCAGGGTAATAATTCCCCCCTCCACTTT. Translation: CASSLLYQGNNSPLHF.

The genes are TRBV19 and TRBJ1-4; TRBD1 matches 8 bases. The CDR3 spans 15 residues. Per the germline V gene, CDR1 is LNHDA and CDR2 is SQIVND (reference sequence). After removal of 6 bases from V and 4 bases from J, the junction contained 7 bases not matched to a gene. The chain's CDR3 is CASRSQGARNEKLFF. The CDR3 DNA is TGTGCCAGTAGGTCCCAGGGGGCCCGTAATGAAAAACTGTTTTTT.

The table lists this clone with a count of one. The chain uses TRBV5-1 and TRBJ2-7; TRBD2 might be the D (5 bases). The V gene's germline CDR1 is SGHRS and CDR2 YFSETQ. The CDR3 runs 14 residues. V was trimmed by 4 bases and J by 2 bases, leaving 13 bases between them. CDR3 sequence reads: CASSGGPGPYEQYF. CDR3 nucleotides: TGCGCCAGCAGCGGAGGACCCGGGCCCTACGAGCAGTACTTC.

The J gene is TRBJ2-2, the V gene TRBV2; D is possibly TRBD2 (6 bases). Trimming pared 4 bases from V and 5 bases from J, leaving 17 bases between. CDR3 size: 16 residues. Germline CDR1 SNHLY, CDR2 FYNNEI. The CDR3 here is CASSAVSGVGTGELFF. CDR3 DNA sequence: TGTGCCAGCAGTGCGGTGTCGGGGGTAGGAACCGGGGAGCTGTTTTTT.

CDR3 sequence: CASSITGPSTDTQYF. CDR3 nucleotides: TGTGCCAGTAGTATCACAGGGCCTAGCACAGATACGCAGTATTTT. The rearrangement uses TRBV19 and TRBJ2-3, with D maybe TRBD1 (6 bases). This CDR3 contains 15 residues. Per the germline V gene, CDR1 is LNHDA and CDR2 is SQIVND (reference sequence). V lost 3 bases and J lost 0, with 10 bases in between.

V gene TRBV19 combines with J gene TRBJ2-4; D gene uncertain. Germline values: CDR1 LNHDA, CDR2 SQIVND (reference sequence). V lost 9 bases to trimming and J lost 0 bases, with 9 bases between them. This CDR3 spans 13 amino acids. CDR3 DNA: TGTGCCAGCACCCCAGGAGCCAAAAACATTCAGTACTTC. Translating it yields CASTPGAKNIQYF.

This rearrangement joins TRBV19 to TRBJ1-2; 8 positions match TRBD1. The V gene's germline CDR1 is LNHDA and CDR2 SQIVND (reference sequence). The CDR3 consists of 15 residues. V lost 5 bases to trimming and J lost 5 bases; unmatched junction nucleotides: 10. CDR3 in amino acids: CASSGHAGGGYGYTF. Here the CDR3 DNA reads TGTGCCAGTAGTGGCCACGCAGGGGGCGGTTATGGCTACACCTTC.

This clone was seen a single time. The chain combines TRBV6-6 with TRBJ1-1; the D gene is possibly TRBD1 (5 bases). V was clipped by 8 bases and J by 1 base, with 8 bases between them. From germline, CDR1 is MNHNY and CDR2 SVGAGI (reference sequence). The CDR3 runs 12 residues. The CDR3 loop reads CASCTGNTEAFF. CDR3 nucleotides: TGTGCCAGCTGTACAGGGAACACTGAAGCTTTCTTT.

The sample holds one count of this clone. V gene TRBV5-1 combines with J gene TRBJ1-4, with TRBD1 identical over 7 bases. The germline CDR1 and CDR2 sequences are SGHRS and YFSETQ. With V trimmed by 2 bases and J by 0 bases, 4 bases remained unmatched. This CDR3 is 16 amino acids long. CDR3 sequence: CASSFTTGPTNEKLFF. The DNA of the CDR3 is TGCGCCAGCAGCTTTACGACAGGGCCAACTAATGAAAAACTGTTTTTT.

CDR3 sequence reads: CASSQGQIYGYTF. CDR3 bases: TGCGCCAGCAGCCAAGGACAAATCTATGGCTACACCTTC. This sequence joins TRBV4-1 and TRBJ1-2; D gene unclear. Trimming shortened V by 1 base and J by 4 bases, and 7 bases separated the two germline ends. Germline assignment: CDR1 MGHRA and CDR2 YSYEKL. The CDR3 covers 13 residues.

The chain carries TRBV5-1 and TRBJ1-4, with 9 bases fitting TRBD1. V lost 2 bases, J lost 7 bases, and 3 bases stayed unmatched. The CDR3 contains 14 residues. Germline lookup yields CDR1 SGHRS and CDR2 YFSETQ. The CDR3 region is CASSFRQGGEKLFF. CDR3 DNA: TGCGCCAGCAGCTTCAGACAGGGGGGTGAAAAACTGTTTTTT.

This sequence joins TRBV7-9 and TRBJ1-1, with D possibly matching TRBD1 (5 bases). CDR1 is SEHNR and CDR2 is FQNEAQ in the germline V gene (reference sequence). Deletions cut 2 bases from V and 3 bases from J, with 16 bases between. This CDR3 has 16 residues. The CDR3 coding sequence is TGTGCCAGCAGCTTACACAGGAGGGGAGTGGACACTGAAGCTTTCTTT. As protein: CASSLHRRGVDTEAFF. The complete variable domain, with remaining parts taken from reference TRBV7-9 and TRBJ1-1, reads DTGVSQNPRHKITKRGQNVTFRCDPISEHNRLYWYRQTLGQGPEFLTYFQNEAQLEKSRLLSDRFSAERPKGSFSTLEIQRTEQGDSAMYLCASSLHRRGVDTEAFFGQGTRLTVV.

This rearrangement joins TRBV5-4 to TRBJ2-7, with TRBD1 matching over 9 bases. V was clipped by 1 base and J by 2 bases; unmatched bases: 4. Germline CDR1 and CDR2: SGHNT and YYREEE (reference sequence). The CDR3 loop spans 15 amino acids. CDR3 sequence reads: CASSLPGQGTYEQYF. DNA of the CDR3: TGTGCCAGCAGCTTGCCGGGACAGGGAACCTACGAGCAGTACTTC. Complete variable domain (other parts from reference TRBV5-4 and TRBJ2-7): ETGVTQSPTHLIKTRGQQVTLRCSSQSGHNTVSWYQQALGQGPQFIFQYYREEENGRGNFPPRFSGLQFPNYSSELNVNALELDDSALYLCASSLPGQGTYEQYFGPGTRLTVT.

The rearrangement uses TRBV5-4 and TRBJ1-2; TRBD1 is a possible D gene (6 bases). Germline V gene data show CDR1 as SGHNT and CDR2 as YYREEE (reference sequence). Trimming shortened V by 0 bases and J by 4 bases, and 10 bases separated the two germline ends. This CDR3 contains 14 residues. CDR3: CASSLGRGGYGYTF. As DNA, the CDR3 is TGTGCCAGCAGCTTGGGGAGGGGGGGCTATGGCTACACCTTC.

Notes on this clone: In the same sample, other DNA sequences code for this CDR3. CDR3 sequence reads: CASSLNRFGSPLHF. The CDR3, as DNA: TGCGCCAGCAGCTTGAATCGCTTCGGGTCACCCCTCCACTTT. This chain uses TRBV5-1 with TRBJ1-6; D is undetermined. Trimming stripped 1 base from V and 10 bases from J, with 12 bases between. Germline CDR1 and CDR2: SGHRS and YFSETQ. CDR3 size: 14 residues. The entire variable domain, with the rest obtained from reference TRBV5-1 and TRBJ1-6, is as follows: KAGVTQTPRYLIKTRGQQVTLSCSPISGHRSVSWYQQTPGQGLQFLFEYFSETQRNKGNFPGRFSGRQFSNSRSEMNVSTLELGDSALYLCASSLNRFGSPLHFGNGTRLTVT.

The chain couples TRBV29-1 to TRBJ1-5, with a weak D call TRBD1 (6 bases). The CDR3 extends over 13 amino acids. V gave up 6 bases and J gave up 5 bases, with 14 bases separating them. Germline V gene lookup returns CDR1 SQVTM and CDR2 ANQGSEA. CDR3 loop: CSVRQGPDQPQHF. CDR3 bases: TGCAGCGTCCGTCAGGGGCCTGATCAGCCCCAGCATTTT.

The chain joins TRBV18 to TRBJ2-2; TRBD2 agrees at 7 bases. There are 15 residues in the CDR3. CDR1 is KGHSH and CDR2 is LQKENI in the germline V gene. The ends lost 2 bases at V and 0 bases at J; junction bases unmatched: 0. This chain's CDR3 is CASSPTSANTGELFF. CDR3 nucleotides: TGTGCCAGCTCACCAACTAGCGCGAACACCGGGGAGCTGTTTTTT.

The chain carries TRBV19 and TRBJ1-3; D is perhaps TRBD1 (5 bases). V was cut by 9 bases and J by 0 bases, with 12 bases left in between. Germline CDR1 LNHDA, CDR2 SQIVND (reference sequence). The CDR3 extends over 14 amino acids. The CDR3 DNA is TGTGCCAGCAGAGACAGTACCTCTGGAAACACCATATATTTT. This sequence encodes CASRDSTSGNTIYF.

This sequence joins TRBV5-1 and TRBJ2-5; 9 bases fit TRBD2. The ends lost 0 bases at V and 4 bases at J; junction bases unmatched: 7. The CDR3 has 16 amino acids. The germline CDR1 and CDR2 sequences are SGHRS and YFSETQ. Here the CDR3 reads CASSLGGLAGGETQYF. CDR3 bases: TGCGCCAGCAGCTTGGGGGGACTAGCCGGGGGAGAGACCCAGTACTTC.

The chain links TRBV6-1 to TRBJ1-1, with D unresolved. CDR1 MNHNS and CDR2 SASEGT come from the germline V gene. Deletions cut 0 bases from V and 0 bases from J, with 8 bases between. The CDR3 has 15 residues. CDR3 sequence (DNA): TGTGCCAGCAGTGAAGCTGCCGGGATGAACACTGAAGCTTTCTTT. Translated: CASSEAAGMNTEAFF.